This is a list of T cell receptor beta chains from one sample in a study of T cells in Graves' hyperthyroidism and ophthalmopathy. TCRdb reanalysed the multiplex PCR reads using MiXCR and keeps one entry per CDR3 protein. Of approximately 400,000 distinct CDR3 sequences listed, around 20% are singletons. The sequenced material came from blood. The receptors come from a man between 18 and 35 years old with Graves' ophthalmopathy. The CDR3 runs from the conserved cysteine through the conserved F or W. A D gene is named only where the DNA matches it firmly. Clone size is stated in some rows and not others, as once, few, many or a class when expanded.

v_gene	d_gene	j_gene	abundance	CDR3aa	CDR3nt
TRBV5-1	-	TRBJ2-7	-	CASSQRQKYF	TGCGCCAGCAGCCAGAGGCAGAAGTACTTC
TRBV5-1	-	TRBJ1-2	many	CASSLGGQRYTNYGYTF	TGCGCCAGCAGCTTGGGTGGACAGCGCTATACTAACTATGGCTACACCTTC
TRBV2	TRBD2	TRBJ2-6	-	CASGRGPGGSSGANVLTF	TGTGCCAGCGGGCGGGGACCGGGGGGTAGCTCTGGGGCCAACGTCCTGACTTTC
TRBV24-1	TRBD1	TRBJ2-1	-	CATSPGTGFNEQFF	TGTGCCACCTCTCCCGGGACAGGGTTCAATGAGCAGTTCTTC
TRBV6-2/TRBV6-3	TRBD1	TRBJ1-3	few	CASRTGRLSGNTIYF	TGTGCCAGCAGGACAGGGCGTCTCTCTGGAAACACCATATATTTT
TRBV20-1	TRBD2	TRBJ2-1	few	CSAQTSGIYNEQFF	TGCAGTGCTCAGACTAGCGGGATCTACAATGAGCAGTTCTTC
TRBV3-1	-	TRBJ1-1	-	CASSQDGGAEAFF	TGTGCCAGCAGCCAAGACGGGGGGGCTGAAGCTTTCTTT
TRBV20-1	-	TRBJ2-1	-	CSARNGGVFDNEQFF	TGCAGTGCTAGAAACGGCGGGGTTTTCGACAATGAGCAGTTCTTC
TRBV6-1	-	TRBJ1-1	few	CASSEGFMVGTEAFF	TGTGCCAGCAGTGAGGGTTTCATGGTAGGCACTGAAGCTTTCTTT
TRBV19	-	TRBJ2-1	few	CASSIDQGRSSYNEQFF	TGTGCCAGTAGTATAGATCAGGGCCGAAGCTCCTACAATGAGCAGTTCTTC
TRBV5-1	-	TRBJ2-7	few	CASSLGGVRGEQYF	TGCGCCAGCAGCTTGGGGGGGGTGCGGGGCGAGCAGTACTTC
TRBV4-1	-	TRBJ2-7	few	CASSQGPEYEQYF	TGCGCCAGCAGCCAGGGTCCGGAGTACGAGCAGTACTTC
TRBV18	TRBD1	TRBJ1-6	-	CASSQQGAGNSPLHF	TGTGCCAGCTCTCAACAGGGGGCAGGGAATTCACCCCTCCACTTT
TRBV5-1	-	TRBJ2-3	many	CASSRYDEASTDTQYF	TGCGCCAGCAGCCGTTATGACGAAGCTAGCACAGATACGCAGTATTTT
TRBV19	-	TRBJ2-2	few	CASSTVINTGELFF	TGTGCCAGTAGTACGGTCATTAACACCGGGGAGCTGTTTTTT
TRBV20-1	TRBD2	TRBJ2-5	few	CSAERGEETQYF	TGCAGTGCAGAGCGGGGGGAAGAGACCCAGTACTTC
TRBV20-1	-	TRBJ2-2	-	CSAQTPGGATGELFF	TGCAGTGCCCAGACTCCTGGGGGGGCCACCGGGGAGCTGTTTTTT
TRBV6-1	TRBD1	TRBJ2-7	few	CASRAGQGSSYEQYF	TGTGCCAGCAGGGCCGGACAGGGGAGCTCCTACGAGCAGTACTTC
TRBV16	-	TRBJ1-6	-	CASSQSGGASNSPLHF	TGTGCCAGCAGCCAATCGGGTGGGGCGAGTAATTCACCCCTCCACTTT
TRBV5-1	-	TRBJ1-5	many	CASSLDGLEPQHF	TGCGCCAGCAGTTTGGACGGCCTTGAGCCCCAGCATTTT
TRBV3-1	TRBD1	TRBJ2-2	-	CASSLPTGSVPGELFF	TGTGCCAGCAGCCTTCCGACAGGGTCGGTGCCTGGGGAGCTGTTTTTT
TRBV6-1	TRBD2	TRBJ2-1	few	CASSTSGGAVDEQFF	TGTGCCAGCAGTACTAGCGGGGGGGCCGTCGATGAGCAGTTCTTC
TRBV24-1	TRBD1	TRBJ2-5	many	CATRDSQETQYF	TGTGCCACTCGGGACAGCCAAGAGACCCAGTACTTC
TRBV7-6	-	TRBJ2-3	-	CASSRQESDTQYF	TGTGCCAGCAGCCGACAGGAATCAGATACGCAGTATTTT
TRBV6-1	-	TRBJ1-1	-	CASSPLMERAHTEAFF	TGTGCCAGCAGCCCCTTGATGGAAAGGGCTCACACTGAAGCTTTCTTT
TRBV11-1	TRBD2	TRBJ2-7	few	CASSDGGDSSYEQYF	TGTGCCAGCAGCGATGGGGGGGATTCTTCCTACGAGCAGTACTTC
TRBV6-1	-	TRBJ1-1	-	CASRGGGGGVTEAFF	TGTGCCAGCAGGGGGGGGGGGGGGGGGGTCACTGAAGCTTTCTTT
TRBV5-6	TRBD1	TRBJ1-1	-	CASSARTGFEAFF	TGTGCCAGCAGCGCGAGGACAGGGTTTGAAGCTTTCTTT
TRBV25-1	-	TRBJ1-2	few	CASSESRTTGYTF	TGTGCCAGCAGTGAATCCAGGACAACAGGCTACACCTTC
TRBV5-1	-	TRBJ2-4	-	CASSDGGTKNIQYF	TGCGCCAGCAGTGATGGGGGGACCAAAAACATTCAGTACTTC
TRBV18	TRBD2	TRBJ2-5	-	CASSLSGKAEETQYF	TGTGCCAGCTCACTAAGCGGGAAGGCGGAGGAGACCCAGTACTTC
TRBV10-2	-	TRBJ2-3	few	CASNLEASTDTQYF	TGCGCCAGCAACCTTGAGGCTAGCACAGATACGCAGTATTTT
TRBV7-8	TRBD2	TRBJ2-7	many	CASSLPDGRGNYEQYF	TGTGCCAGCAGCCTACCAGACGGGCGGGGGAACTACGAGCAGTACTTC
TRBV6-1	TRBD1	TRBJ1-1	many	CASRPGTGGTEAFF	TGTGCCAGCAGGCCAGGGACAGGGGGCACTGAAGCTTTCTTT
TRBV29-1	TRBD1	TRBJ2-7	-	CSVERQGVPYEQYF	TGCAGCGTTGAAAGACAGGGGGTCCCCTACGAGCAGTACTTC
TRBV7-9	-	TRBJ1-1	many	CASSPRQVNTEAFF	TGTGCCAGCAGCCCCCGACAGGTGAACACTGAAGCTTTCTTT
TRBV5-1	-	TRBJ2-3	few	CASSSDRYTDTQYF	TGCGCCAGCAGCTCGGACAGATACACAGATACGCAGTATTTT
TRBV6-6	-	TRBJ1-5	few	CASSYGAERPNQPQHF	TGTGCCAGCAGTTACGGGGCTGAGCGACCCAATCAGCCCCAGCATTTT
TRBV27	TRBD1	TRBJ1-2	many	CASSLRGDRGSPLRYGYTF	TGTGCCAGCAGTTTAAGAGGGGACAGGGGGTCACCCCTTCGGTATGGCTACACCTTC
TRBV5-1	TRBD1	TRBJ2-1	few	CASSLGDREQFF	TGCGCCAGCAGCTTGGGGGACAGGGAGCAGTTCTTC
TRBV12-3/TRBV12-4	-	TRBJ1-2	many	CASSPLGGGALRGYTF	TGTGCCAGCAGTCCCTTGGGGGGGGGCGCGCTACGAGGCTACACCTTC
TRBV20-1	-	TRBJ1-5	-	CSAGSGAHGDQPQHF	TGCAGTGCTGGGTCAGGGGCCCACGGGGATCAGCCCCAGCATTTT
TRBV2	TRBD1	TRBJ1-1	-	CASSAHRDRGRRTEAFF	TGTGCCAGCAGCGCCCACCGGGACAGGGGGCGCAGAACTGAAGCTTTCTTT
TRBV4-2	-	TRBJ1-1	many	CASSQDGQRGAFF	TGTGCCAGCAGCCAAGATGGGCAAAGGGGAGCTTTCTTT
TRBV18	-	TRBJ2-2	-	CASSPEGLQMNTGELFF	TGTGCCAGCTCACCAGAAGGGCTCCAGATGAACACCGGGGAGCTGTTTTTT
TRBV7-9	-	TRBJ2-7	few	CASSFPTGNSFYEQYF	TGTGCCAGCAGCTTTCCAACAGGGAACTCCTTTTACGAGCAGTACTTC
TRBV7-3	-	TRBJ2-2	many	CASSPGNTGELFF	TGTGCCAGCAGTCCGGGGAACACCGGGGAGCTGTTTTTT
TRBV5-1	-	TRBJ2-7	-	CASSFLASFEQYF	TGCGCCAGCAGCTTCCTGGCCTCCTTCGAGCAGTACTTC
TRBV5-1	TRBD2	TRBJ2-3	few	CASSLGGGATDTQYF	TGCGCCAGCAGCTTGGGCGGGGGGGCCACAGATACGCAGTATTTT
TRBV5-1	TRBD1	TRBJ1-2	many	CASSPVGQNYGYTF	TGCGCCAGCAGCCCGGTGGGACAGAACTATGGCTACACCTTC
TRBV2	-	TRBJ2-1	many	CASGAESSYNEQFF	TGTGCCAGCGGGGCCGAAAGCTCCTACAATGAGCAGTTCTTC
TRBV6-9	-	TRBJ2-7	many	CASSYLGGMNEQYF	TGTGCCAGCAGTTATCTCGGGGGAATGAACGAGCAGTACTTC
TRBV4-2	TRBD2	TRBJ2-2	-	CASSQGKGWRIGGGDTGELFF	TGTGCCAGCAGCCAAGGGAAAGGGTGGAGAATCGGCGGGGGAGACACCGGGGAGCTGTTTTTT
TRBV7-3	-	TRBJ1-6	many	CASTHPVSLHF	TGTGCCAGCACTCACCCGGTGTCCCTCCACTTT
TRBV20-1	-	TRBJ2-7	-	CSAGGAGRTLSYEQYF	TGCAGTGCTGGGGGGGCAGGGAGGACACTCTCCTACGAGCAGTACTTC
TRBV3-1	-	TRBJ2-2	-	CASSQVQKTGELFF	TGTGCCAGCAGCCAGGTACAGAAGACCGGGGAGCTGTTTTTT
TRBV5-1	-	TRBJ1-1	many	CASSLDWENTEAFF	TGCGCCAGCAGCTTGGATTGGGAGAACACTGAAGCTTTCTTT
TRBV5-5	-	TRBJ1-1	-	CASSLRGGGAEAFF	TGTGCCAGCAGCTTGCGGGGGGGGGGCGCTGAAGCTTTCTTT
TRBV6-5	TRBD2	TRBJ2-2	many	CASSYPTSGGAAGELFF	TGTGCCAGCAGTTACCCAACTAGCGGGGGGGCCGCCGGGGAGCTGTTTTTT
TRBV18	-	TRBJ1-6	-	CASSVRQDPNSPLHF	TGTGCCAGCTCCGTAAGACAGGACCCCAATTCACCCCTCCACTTT